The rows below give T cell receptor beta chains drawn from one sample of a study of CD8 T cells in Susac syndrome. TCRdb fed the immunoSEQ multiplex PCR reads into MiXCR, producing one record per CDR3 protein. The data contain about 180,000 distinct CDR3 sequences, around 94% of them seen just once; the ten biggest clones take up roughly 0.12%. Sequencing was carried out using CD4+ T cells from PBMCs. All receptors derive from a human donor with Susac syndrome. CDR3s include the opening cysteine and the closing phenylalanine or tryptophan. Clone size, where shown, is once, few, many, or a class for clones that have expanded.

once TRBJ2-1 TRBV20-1 CSASRGRSYNEQFF
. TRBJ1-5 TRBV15 CATSRDGGSESQPQHF
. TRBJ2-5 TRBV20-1 CSARESRRETQYF
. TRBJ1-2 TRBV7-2 CASSSRRSGYGYTF
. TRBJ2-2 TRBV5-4 CASSLDEGLLTKVAGELFF
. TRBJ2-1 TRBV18 CASSPDRGHEQFF
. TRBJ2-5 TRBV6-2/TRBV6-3 CASSPRGTSEETQYF
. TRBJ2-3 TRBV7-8 CASSKSSGGATDTQYF
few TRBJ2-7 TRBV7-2 CASSRTVSYEQYF
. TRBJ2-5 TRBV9 CASSAGQGRETQYF
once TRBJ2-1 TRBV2 CASSGNRAGNEQFF
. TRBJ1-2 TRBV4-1 CASSSRTGNGYTF
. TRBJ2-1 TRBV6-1 CASSRIPGQEYNEQFF
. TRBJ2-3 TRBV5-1 CASSTTLGEATQYF
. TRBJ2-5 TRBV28 CASSLGTGGVGETQYF
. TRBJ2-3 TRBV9 CASSVVGGGVQDTQYF
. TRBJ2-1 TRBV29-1 CSVVGPPEQFF
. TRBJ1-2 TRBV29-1 CSVEEGGQAGYTF
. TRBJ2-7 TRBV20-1 CSARGDTYEQYF
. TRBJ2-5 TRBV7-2 CASSYGTGYGETQYF
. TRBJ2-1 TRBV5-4 CASSPGLQYEQFF
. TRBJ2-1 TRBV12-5 CASGSQRSNEQFF
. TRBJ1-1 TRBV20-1 CILPGLNTEAFF
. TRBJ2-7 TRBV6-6 CASSKGLAATYEQYF